This is a list of T cell receptor beta chains from one sample in a study of CD8 T cells in ankylosing spondylitis. One entry per CDR3 protein, called by TCRdb with MiXCR from the 5' RACE reads. There are hundreds of thousands of distinct CDR3 sequences in the sample; roughly 26% occur only once, and about 0.92% lies in the top ten. The sample consisted of blood, either unsorted or a sorted T cell fraction (not recorded which). These receptors were collected from a male donor with ankylosing spondylitis. Both conserved end residues are part of each CDR3. D genes are given only for firm matches. Clone size is given for some rows only: seen once, a few or many times, or a class if the clone is expanded.

clone size: few; D gene: TRBD2; V gene: TRBV20-1; J gene: TRBJ2-1; CDR3 protein: CSARPIAGAQFF; CDR3 DNA: TGCAGTGCTAGACCTATAGCGGGAGCGCAGTTCTTC
clone size: NA; D gene: TRBD2; V gene: TRBV10-3; J gene: TRBJ2-1; CDR3 protein: CAATSGRANNEQFF; CDR3 DNA: TGTGCCGCCACTAGCGGGAGGGCCAACAATGAGCAGTTCTTC
clone size: many; D gene: NA; V gene: TRBV27; J gene: TRBJ2-1; CDR3 protein: CASRQGHLSDNEQFF; CDR3 DNA: TGTGCCAGCAGACAGGGTCATCTGTCGGACAATGAGCAGTTCTTC
clone size: NA; D gene: TRBD1; V gene: TRBV10-3; J gene: TRBJ2-5; CDR3 protein: CAISAGQGQETQYF; CDR3 DNA: TGTGCCATCAGTGCGGGACAGGGACAAGAGACCCAGTACTTC
clone size: NA; D gene: NA; V gene: TRBV5-1; J gene: TRBJ2-5; CDR3 protein: CASSPQAETQYF; CDR3 DNA: TGCGCCAGCAGCCCCCAGGCGGAGACCCAGTACTTC
clone size: few; D gene: NA; V gene: TRBV5-1; J gene: TRBJ1-1; CDR3 protein: CASSLWRQMNTEAFF; CDR3 DNA: TGCGCCAGCAGCTTGTGGAGACAGATGAACACTGAAGCTTTCTTT
clone size: NA; D gene: TRBD2; V gene: TRBV10-3; J gene: TRBJ2-1; CDR3 protein: CAITAGDSYNEQFF; CDR3 DNA: TGTGCCATTACAGCGGGAGACTCCTACAATGAGCAGTTCTTC
clone size: few; D gene: NA; V gene: TRBV3-1; J gene: TRBJ2-5; CDR3 protein: CASSQVQGETQYF; CDR3 DNA: TGTGCCAGCAGCCAAGTCCAGGGGGAGACCCAGTACTTC
clone size: few; D gene: NA; V gene: TRBV5-1; J gene: TRBJ2-3; CDR3 protein: CASSIDYSGDTQYF; CDR3 DNA: TGCGCCAGCAGCATAGACTACAGCGGAGATACGCAGTATTTT
clone size: NA; D gene: NA; V gene: TRBV20-1; J gene: TRBJ2-3; CDR3 protein: CSASTRYTDTQYF; CDR3 DNA: TGCAGTGCTAGTACTAGATACACAGATACGCAGTATTTT
clone size: NA; D gene: NA; V gene: TRBV20-1; J gene: TRBJ2-3; CDR3 protein: CSATDWDTQYF; CDR3 DNA: TGCAGTGCTACGGACTGGGATACGCAGTATTTT
clone size: NA; D gene: NA; V gene: TRBV7-9; J gene: TRBJ2-1; CDR3 protein: CASSLPAGRSNEQFF; CDR3 DNA: TGTGCCAGCAGCTTACCGGCCGGGCGATCGAATGAGCAGTTCTTC
clone size: few; D gene: NA; V gene: TRBV20-1; J gene: TRBJ2-2; CDR3 protein: CSAPRGSNSGELFF; CDR3 DNA: TGCAGTGCCCCCCGGGGATCGAATTCCGGGGAGCTGTTTTTT
clone size: few; D gene: NA; V gene: TRBV12-3/TRBV12-4; J gene: TRBJ1-6; CDR3 protein: CASSLAPGSVSPLHF; CDR3 DNA: TGTGCCAGCAGTTTAGCGCCTGGGTCCGTCTCACCCCTCCACTTT
clone size: NA; D gene: NA; V gene: TRBV7-9; J gene: TRBJ2-3; CDR3 protein: CASSSTDTDTQYF; CDR3 DNA: TGTGCCAGCAGCTCCACAGACACAGATACGCAGTATTTT
clone size: NA; D gene: TRBD2; V gene: TRBV20-1; J gene: TRBJ2-1; CDR3 protein: CSARDPGLAGVKGEQFF; CDR3 DNA: TGCAGTGCTAGAGACCCGGGACTAGCGGGAGTAAAGGGTGAGCAGTTCTTC
clone size: few; D gene: TRBD1; V gene: TRBV18; J gene: TRBJ1-2; CDR3 protein: CASSPTTGMRYGYTF; CDR3 DNA: TGTGCCAGCTCACCGACGACAGGGATGAGATATGGCTACACCTTC
clone size: NA; D gene: TRBD2; V gene: TRBV7-2; J gene: TRBJ2-2; CDR3 protein: CASSLGRAGTYTGELFF; CDR3 DNA: TGTGCCAGCAGCTTAGGGAGAGCGGGGACCTACACCGGGGAGCTGTTTTTT
clone size: NA; D gene: NA; V gene: TRBV20-1; J gene: TRBJ2-3; CDR3 protein: CSAAPWTDKEVTDTQYF; CDR3 DNA: TGCAGTGCCGCTCCTTGGACGGATAAGGAAGTCACGGATACGCAGTATTTT
clone size: few; D gene: TRBD2; V gene: TRBV9; J gene: TRBJ2-1; CDR3 protein: CASNPVLGTTYNEQFF; CDR3 DNA: TGTGCCAGCAACCCCGTTTTGGGGACTACTTACAATGAGCAGTTCTTC
clone size: few; D gene: NA; V gene: TRBV12-3/TRBV12-4; J gene: TRBJ2-2; CDR3 protein: CASSPHEVTGELFF; CDR3 DNA: TGTGCCAGCAGTCCCCACGAGGTTACCGGGGAGCTGTTTTTT
clone size: few; D gene: TRBD2; V gene: TRBV20-1; J gene: TRBJ2-1; CDR3 protein: CSAMTSGIHNEQFF; CDR3 DNA: TGCAGTGCGATGACTAGCGGAATCCACAATGAGCAGTTCTTC
clone size: NA; D gene: NA; V gene: TRBV12-3/TRBV12-4; J gene: TRBJ1-5; CDR3 protein: CASSFREDQPQHF; CDR3 DNA: TGTGCCAGCAGTTTCAGGGAGGATCAGCCCCAGCATTTT
clone size: NA; D gene: TRBD1; V gene: TRBV20-1; J gene: TRBJ2-2; CDR3 protein: CSARDRDRGTGELFF; CDR3 DNA: TGCAGTGCCCGGGACAGGGACCGAGGCACCGGGGAGCTGTTTTTT
clone size: NA; D gene: TRBD2; V gene: TRBV20-1; J gene: TRBJ2-1; CDR3 protein: CSAGTSGSSRGEQFF; CDR3 DNA: TGCAGTGCTGGGACTAGCGGGAGCTCTAGAGGGGAGCAGTTCTTC
clone size: NA; D gene: NA; V gene: TRBV20-1; J gene: TRBJ1-6; CDR3 protein: CSARVRSSNSPLHF; CDR3 DNA: TGCAGTGCTAGAGTCCGCTCGTCTAATTCACCCCTCCACTTT
clone size: NA; D gene: NA; V gene: TRBV12-3/TRBV12-4; J gene: TRBJ1-5; CDR3 protein: CASSLLEGTHQPQHF; CDR3 DNA: TGTGCCAGCAGTTTGTTAGAGGGGACCCATCAGCCCCAGCATTTT
clone size: few; D gene: TRBD2; V gene: TRBV7-9; J gene: TRBJ2-1; CDR3 protein: CASSSRLAGDGGNEQFF; CDR3 DNA: TGTGCCAGCAGCTCCCGACTAGCGGGAGATGGAGGAAATGAGCAGTTCTTC
clone size: few; D gene: NA; V gene: TRBV12-5; J gene: TRBJ2-2; CDR3 protein: CASGLDQTGELFF; CDR3 DNA: TGTGCTAGTGGTCTTGACCAAACCGGGGAGCTGTTTTTT
clone size: NA; D gene: TRBD1; V gene: TRBV6-1; J gene: TRBJ1-1; CDR3 protein: CASSEVLGAGGTEAFF; CDR3 DNA: TGTGCCAGCAGTGAGGTCCTTGGAGCAGGGGGGACTGAAGCTTTCTTT
clone size: NA; D gene: NA; V gene: TRBV19; J gene: TRBJ1-1; CDR3 protein: CASSSRGPNTEAFF; CDR3 DNA: TGTGCCAGTAGTAGCCGGGGCCCGAACACTGAAGCTTTCTTT
clone size: NA; D gene: NA; V gene: TRBV3-1; J gene: TRBJ1-5; CDR3 protein: CASSQDSVSNQPQHF; CDR3 DNA: TGTGCCAGCAGCCAAGATAGCGTGAGCAATCAGCCCCAGCATTTT
clone size: NA; D gene: TRBD1; V gene: TRBV5-1; J gene: TRBJ1-3; CDR3 protein: CASSLTGQGRNTIYF; CDR3 DNA: TGCGCCAGCAGCTTAACTGGACAGGGGAGAAACACCATATATTTT
clone size: few; D gene: TRBD1; V gene: TRBV5-5; J gene: TRBJ1-2; CDR3 protein: CASTLTGGEGYTF; CDR3 DNA: TGTGCCAGCACCCTGACAGGGGGCGAAGGCTACACCTTC
clone size: once; D gene: NA; V gene: TRBV12-3/TRBV12-4; J gene: TRBJ1-6; CDR3 protein: CASSPVSSPLHF; CDR3 DNA: TGTGCCAGCAGTCCAGTGAGCTCACCCCTCCACTTT
clone size: few; D gene: NA; V gene: TRBV18; J gene: TRBJ2-2; CDR3 protein: CASSWRDNTGELFF; CDR3 DNA: TGTGCCAGCTCGTGGCGGGACAACACCGGGGAGCTGTTTTTT
clone size: NA; D gene: TRBD2; V gene: TRBV25-1; J gene: TRBJ2-5; CDR3 protein: CASSDLREGYKETQYF; CDR3 DNA: TGTGCCAGCAGTGATTTGAGGGAGGGATATAAGGAGACCCAGTACTTC
clone size: many; D gene: NA; V gene: TRBV20-1; J gene: TRBJ2-1; CDR3 protein: CSAQTTSGAAYNEQFF; CDR3 DNA: TGCAGTGCTCAGACGACTAGTGGAGCTGCCTACAATGAGCAGTTCTTC
clone size: few; D gene: TRBD2; V gene: TRBV10-3; J gene: TRBJ2-3; CDR3 protein: CAISVGASGGTDTQYF; CDR3 DNA: TGTGCCATCAGTGTCGGGGCTAGCGGGGGCACAGATACGCAGTATTTT
clone size: few; D gene: TRBD1; V gene: TRBV15; J gene: TRBJ2-1; CDR3 protein: CATTQGPIANEQFF; CDR3 DNA: TGTGCCACAACACAGGGGCCCATAGCCAATGAGCAGTTCTTC
clone size: few; D gene: TRBD2; V gene: TRBV29-1; J gene: TRBJ2-5; CDR3 protein: CSAGTSGSAETQYF; CDR3 DNA: TGCAGCGCTGGGACTAGCGGGAGTGCAGAGACCCAGTACTTC
clone size: once; D gene: NA; V gene: TRBV10-3; J gene: TRBJ2-1; CDR3 protein: CAIKNDRYNEQFF; CDR3 DNA: TGTGCCATTAAAAACGACAGGTACAATGAGCAGTTCTTC
clone size: many; D gene: TRBD2; V gene: TRBV19; J gene: TRBJ2-1; CDR3 protein: CASTSSGSLSEQFF; CDR3 DNA: TGTGCCAGTACCAGTAGCGGGAGTCTTAGTGAGCAGTTCTTC
clone size: once; D gene: TRBD1; V gene: TRBV7-6; J gene: TRBJ1-6; CDR3 protein: CATAGGTDNSPLHF; CDR3 DNA: TGTGCCACCGCGGGCGGGACAGACAATTCACCCCTCCACTTT
clone size: few; D gene: TRBD1; V gene: TRBV12-3/TRBV12-4; J gene: TRBJ2-6; CDR3 protein: CASSRQGFSGANVLTF; CDR3 DNA: TGTGCCAGCAGTCGACAGGGGTTTTCTGGGGCCAACGTCCTGACTTTC
clone size: NA; D gene: TRBD1; V gene: TRBV24-1; J gene: TRBJ2-2; CDR3 protein: CATSARTGIGELFF; CDR3 DNA: TGTGCCACCAGCGCAAGGACAGGGATCGGGGAGCTGTTTTTT
clone size: few; D gene: TRBD2; V gene: TRBV27; J gene: TRBJ2-2; CDR3 protein: CASSQGLVPRTGELFF; CDR3 DNA: TGTGCCAGCAGCCAGGGACTAGTCCCTAGAACCGGGGAGCTGTTTTTT
clone size: NA; D gene: TRBD2; V gene: TRBV27; J gene: TRBJ2-3; CDR3 protein: CASNRGASGTHTQYF; CDR3 DNA: TGTGCCAGCAACCGGGGGGCTAGCGGGACCCATACGCAGTATTTT
clone size: many; D gene: TRBD2; V gene: TRBV5-1; J gene: TRBJ2-5; CDR3 protein: CASSLAGTSGQETQYF; CDR3 DNA: TGCGCCAGCAGCTTGGCCGGGACTAGCGGTCAAGAGACCCAGTACTTC
clone size: NA; D gene: NA; V gene: TRBV10-3; J gene: TRBJ2-1; CDR3 protein: CAIIGGYNEQFF; CDR3 DNA: TGTGCCATCATTGGGGGCTACAATGAGCAGTTCTTC
clone size: NA; D gene: NA; V gene: TRBV20-1; J gene: TRBJ2-3; CDR3 protein: CSASPRRSTDTQYF; CDR3 DNA: TGCAGTGCTAGCCCCAGACGGAGCACAGATACGCAGTATTTT
clone size: NA; D gene: NA; V gene: TRBV5-1; J gene: TRBJ2-1; CDR3 protein: CASSLDGVSLNEQFF; CDR3 DNA: TGCGCCAGCAGCTTGGACGGGGTTAGCCTCAATGAGCAGTTCTTC
clone size: few; D gene: NA; V gene: TRBV6-1; J gene: TRBJ1-5; CDR3 protein: CASSENGGGFQHF; CDR3 DNA: TGTGCCAGCAGTGAAAATGGCGGGGGCTTCCAGCATTTT
clone size: few; D gene: NA; V gene: TRBV2; J gene: TRBJ2-2; CDR3 protein: CASREGTNTGELFF; CDR3 DNA: TGTGCCAGCAGGGAGGGGACGAACACCGGGGAGCTGTTTTTT
clone size: few; D gene: TRBD2; V gene: TRBV6-2/TRBV6-3; J gene: TRBJ2-5; CDR3 protein: CASGRIAGPGKTQYF; CDR3 DNA: TGTGCCAGCGGTAGAATAGCGGGTCCTGGGAAGACCCAGTACTTC
clone size: NA; D gene: TRBD1; V gene: TRBV30; J gene: TRBJ1-2; CDR3 protein: CAWAGGPYGYTF; CDR3 DNA: TGTGCCTGGGCAGGGGGGCCCTATGGCTACACCTTC
clone size: few; D gene: NA; V gene: TRBV24-1; J gene: TRBJ1-2; CDR3 protein: CATSDAGQDYGYTF; CDR3 DNA: TGTGCCACCAGTGATGCCGGGCAGGACTATGGCTACACCTTC